A single sample gave rise to the 17 T cell receptor beta chains below, sequenced in a study of blood T cell repertoires in COVID-19. The repertoire was sequenced with immunoSEQ multiplex PCR; TCRdb's copy has only in-frame clones and lacks some. The sample lists about 35,000 clones, roughly 86% seen once, with under 50% in the top ten. The sequenced sample consisted of peripheral blood. These receptors all come from a man older than 75 with active or convalescent COVID-19.

The rearrangement links TRBV28 to TRBJ2-5; D may be TRBD2 (5 bases). V lost 2 bases, J lost 3 bases, and 19 bases lay in between. This CDR3 spans 17 amino acids. The V gene's germline CDR1 is MDHEN and CDR2 SYDVKM. CDR3: CASSLGRGAVEEETQYF. CDR3 coding DNA: TGTGCCAGCAGTTTAGGGAGAGGAGCGGTCGAGGAAGAGACCCAGTACTTC.

In DNA form, the CDR3 reads TGTGCCAGCAGTTGGTTCGGCCGCCTGAGGGAAAAACTGTTTTTT. This codes for CASSWFGRLREKLFF. The rearrangement uses TRBV6-2 or TRBV6-3 and TRBJ1-4; D remains ambiguous. Germline-derived CDR1 and CDR2 are MNHEY and SVGEGT. The ends were cut back, 4 bases at V and 8 bases at J, with 17 bases in the middle. The CDR3 sequence is 15 residues long.

This clone showed up just once. J is TRBJ2-1 and V is TRBV28, with 10 positions matching TRBD2. This CDR3 region has 16 residues. CDR1 and CDR2 from the germline V gene are MDHEN and SYDVKM. V lost 5 bases, J lost 3 bases, and 7 bases stayed unmatched. The CDR3 DNA sequence: TGTGCCAGCAGTCCCCAAGCGGGAGGGGTCTACAATGAGCAGTTCTTC. It is translated as CASSPQAGGVYNEQFF.

This clone was recorded once. The V and J genes are TRBV3-1 (or the pseudogene TRBV3-2) and TRBJ2-5; 11 bases line up with TRBD2. Germline assignment: CDR1 LGHDT and CDR2 YNNKEL (reference sequence). V lost 2 bases, J lost 2 bases, and 10 bases stayed unmatched. This CDR3 is built from 18 residues. The CDR3, as DNA: TGTGCCAGCAGCCAACTAGGCCTAGCGGGAGGTCGGCAAGAGACCCAGTACTTC. It is translated as CASSQLGLAGGRQETQYF.

The CDR3 DNA is TGTGCCAGCTCACCACCCGCTCAGCGGGACGAGCAGTACTTC. Its protein product is CASSPPAQRDEQYF. J is TRBJ2-7 and V is TRBV18; maybe TRBD2 (6 bases). The CDR3 covers 14 residues. The germline V gene encodes CDR1 KGHSH and CDR2 LQKENI. V lost 0 bases and J lost 5, with 11 bases in between.

This rearrangement joins TRBV13 to TRBJ2-5; TRBD1 aligns across 7 bases. Losses at the gene ends were 5 bases for V and 7 bases for J; bases not matched to a gene: 10. The CDR3 is 14 amino acids. Germline CDR1 PRHDT, CDR2 FYEKMQ (reference sequence). CDR3 residues: CASSQGQLGATQYF. In nucleotides, the CDR3 is TGTGCCAGCAGCCAGGGACAGCTGGGCGCGACCCAGTACTTC.

The rearrangement links TRBV7-2 to TRBJ2-4; 9 bases are shared with TRBD2. This CDR3 has 17 residues. Germline CDR1 reads SGHTA; CDR2 reads FQGNSA. With 5 bases clipped from V and 1 base from J, the junction kept 9 bases outside the gene matches. CDR3 loop: CASSPGVAGVAKNIQYF. The CDR3 DNA is TGTGCCAGCAGCCCCGGGGTAGCGGGAGTGGCCAAAAACATTCAGTACTTC.

V usage is TRBV6-1 and J usage is TRBJ2-1, with D possibly TRBD2 on 6 matching bases. The V and J ends lost 1 base and 5 bases respectively, with 12 bases between them. Germline V gene data show CDR1 as MNHNS and CDR2 as SASEGT. The length of the CDR3 is 15 residues. The CDR3 region has the DNA TGTGCCAGCAGTGAAGTTCCGGGAGCCCACAATGAGCAGTTCTTC. Encoded protein: CASSEVPGAHNEQFF.

This chain connects TRBV27 to TRBJ1-2, with TRBD1 matching 8 bases. Losses at the gene ends were 5 bases for V and 4 bases for J; bases not matched to a gene: 3. This CDR3 has 13 amino acids. From germline, CDR1 is MNHEY and CDR2 SMNVEV (reference sequence). The CDR3 sequence is CASSPTGAYGYTF. CDR3 nucleotide sequence: TGTGCCAGCAGTCCGACAGGGGCCTATGGCTACACCTTC.

The J gene is TRBJ2-5, the V gene TRBV15, with D perhaps matching TRBD1 (5 bases). V was trimmed by 2 bases and J by 1 base, leaving 8 bases between them. The V gene's germline CDR1 is LNHNV and CDR2 YYDKDF (reference sequence). This CDR3 comprises 14 residues. In DNA, the CDR3 is TGTGCCACCAGCAGAACAGGCACCCAAGAGACCCAGTACTTC. The encoded protein is CATSRTGTQETQYF.

The V gene is TRBV28, the J gene TRBJ1-2, with 7 nucleotides matching TRBD1. Germline assignment: CDR1 MDHEN and CDR2 SYDVKM. V dropped 1 base and J dropped 10; count of bases not matched to a gene: 3. The CDR3 is 12 residues long. CDR3 loop: CASSLSDRDYTF. The CDR3 nucleotides are TGTGCCAGCAGTTTATCTGACAGGGACTACACCTTC.

The chain employs TRBV6-2 or TRBV6-3 and TRBJ2-7; 7 bases map to TRBD2. The junction had 11 bases not matched to a gene; V was cut back by 2 bases and J by 7 bases. The CDR3 contains 15 residues. Germline values: CDR1 MNHEY, CDR2 SVGEGT. In DNA, the CDR3 is TGTGCCAGCAGTTACGAGCCTCTAGCGGTGGCTGAGCAGTACTTC. It yields the protein CASSYEPLAVAEQYF.

The chain couples TRBV5-6 to TRBJ2-7; possible D gene TRBD2, 6 bases. V lost 6 bases, J lost 4 bases, and 23 bases lay in between. The CDR3 runs to 16 residues. Germline assignment: CDR1 SGHDT and CDR2 YYEEEE. CDR3 nucleotides: TGTGCCAGCACCGTAGGGTCGTGGAAGGGGACTTACGAGCAGTACTTC. Encoded protein: CASTVGSWKGTYEQYF.

CDR3: CASSSQRESETQYF. CDR3 in DNA: TGTGCCAGCAGCTCCCAGCGGGAGTCGGAGACCCAGTACTTC. The chain carries TRBV7-2 and TRBJ2-5; the match to TRBD2 covers 8 bases. The junction had 6 bases not matched to a gene; V was cut back by 4 bases and J by 5 bases. The CDR3 is 14 residues long. Germline-derived CDR1 and CDR2 are SGHTA and FQGNSA.

V and J are TRBV6-6 and TRBJ2-7; D is possibly TRBD2 (5 bases). Trimming removed 6 bases from V and 4 bases from J, with 19 bases in between. This CDR3 is 15 amino acids long. From germline, CDR1 is MNHNY and CDR2 SVGAGI (reference sequence). As DNA, the CDR3 is TGTGCCAGCAGCCCAACCCCGAGCGGTCGGTACGAGCAGTACTTC. Amino acids: CASSPTPSGRYEQYF.

This rearrangement joins TRBV14 to TRBJ2-7; D call uncertain. Germline CDR1 reads SGHDN; CDR2 reads FVKESK. Trimming stripped 4 bases from V and 0 bases from J, with 13 bases between. The CDR3 has 15 residues. CDR3 sequence: CASSRLDQVSYEQYF. In nucleotides, the CDR3 is TGTGCCAGCAGCCGCCTAGATCAAGTCTCCTACGAGCAGTACTTC.

The chain uses TRBV19 and TRBJ1-3; D remains ambiguous. CDR1 LNHDA and CDR2 SQIVND come from the germline V gene (reference sequence). The CDR3 has 17 residues. The germline V and J ends were trimmed by 2 bases and 0 bases, with 14 bases remaining between them. The CDR3 DNA is TGTGCCAGTAGTATAAGCGTGGTTTCTAACTCTGGAAACACCATATATTTT. It encodes CASSISVVSNSGNTIYF. The whole variable domain, remainder taken from reference TRBV19 and TRBJ1-3, is DGGITQSPKYLFRKEGQNVTLSCEQNLNHDAMYWYRQDPGQGLRLIYYSQIVNDFQKGDIAEGYSVSREKKESFPLTVTSAQKNPTAFYLCASSISVVSNSGNTIYFGEGSWLTVV.